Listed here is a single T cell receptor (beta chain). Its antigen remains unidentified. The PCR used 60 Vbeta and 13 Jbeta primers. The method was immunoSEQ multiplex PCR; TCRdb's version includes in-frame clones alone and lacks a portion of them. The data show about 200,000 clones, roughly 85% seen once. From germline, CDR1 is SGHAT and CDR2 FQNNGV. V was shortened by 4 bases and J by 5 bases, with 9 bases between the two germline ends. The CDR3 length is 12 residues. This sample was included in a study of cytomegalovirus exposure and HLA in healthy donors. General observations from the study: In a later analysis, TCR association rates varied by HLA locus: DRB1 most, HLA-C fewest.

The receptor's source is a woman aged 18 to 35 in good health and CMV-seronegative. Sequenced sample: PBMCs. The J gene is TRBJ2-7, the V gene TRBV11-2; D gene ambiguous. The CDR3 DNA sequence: TGTGCCAGCAGCTCGATCGAGGACGAGCAGTACTTC. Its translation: CASSSIEDEQYF. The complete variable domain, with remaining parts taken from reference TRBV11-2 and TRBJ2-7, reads EAGVAQSPRYKIIEKRQSVAFWCNPISGHATLYWYQQILGQGPKLLIQFQNNGVVDDSQLPKDRFSAERLKGVDSTLKIQPAKLEDSAVYLCASSSIEDEQYFGPGTRLTVT.